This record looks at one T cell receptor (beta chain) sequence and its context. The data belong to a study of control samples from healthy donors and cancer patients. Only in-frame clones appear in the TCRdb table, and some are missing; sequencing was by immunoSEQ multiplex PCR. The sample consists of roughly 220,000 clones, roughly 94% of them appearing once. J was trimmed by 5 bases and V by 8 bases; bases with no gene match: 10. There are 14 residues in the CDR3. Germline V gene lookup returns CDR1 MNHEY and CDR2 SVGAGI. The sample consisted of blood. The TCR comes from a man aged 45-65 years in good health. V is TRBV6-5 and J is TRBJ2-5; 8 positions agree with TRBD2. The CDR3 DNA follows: TGTGCCAGCCGGCCGGGGGGGGCCGGGGAGACCCAGTACTTC. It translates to CASRPGGAGETQYF.